This TCR beta chain emerged from a study of CD8 T cells in Susac syndrome. RNA amounts of roughly 0.45 to 1 ug underwent reverse transcription with random hexamers. TCRdb recomputed calls from the immunoSEQ multiplex PCR reads with MiXCR, one row per CDR3 protein. The sample holds 250,000 to 350,000 distinct CDR3 sequences, about 91% seen once. High-throughput TCR beta sequencing covered peripheral CD8+ and CD4+ T cells. FACS enriched CD8+ TEMRA cells, while bulk CD8+ and CD4+ were negatively isolated. The origin of this receptor is a human donor with multiple sclerosis. Sequenced input: CD4+ T cells from PBMCs.

The CDR3 reads CASSLPSQGRNEQFF. The CDR3 bases are TGTGCCAGCAGCTTGCCGTCACAGGGTCGCAATGAGCAGTTCTTC. The genes are TRBV5-6 and TRBJ2-1; D perhaps matches TRBD1 (6 bases). The CDR3 totals 15 residues. The V gene's germline CDR1 is SGHDT and CDR2 YYEEEE. The germline V and J ends were trimmed by 1 base and 6 bases, with 14 bases remaining between them.